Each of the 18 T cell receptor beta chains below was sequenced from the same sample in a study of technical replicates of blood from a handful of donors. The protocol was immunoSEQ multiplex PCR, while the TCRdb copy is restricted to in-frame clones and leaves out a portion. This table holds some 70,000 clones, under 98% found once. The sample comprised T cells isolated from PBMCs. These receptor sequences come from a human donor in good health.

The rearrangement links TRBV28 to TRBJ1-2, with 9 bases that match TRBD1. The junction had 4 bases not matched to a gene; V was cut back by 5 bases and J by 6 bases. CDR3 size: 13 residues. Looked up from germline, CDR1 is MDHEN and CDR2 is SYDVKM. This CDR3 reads CASSTGTGNGYTF. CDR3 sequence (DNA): TGTGCCAGCAGTACAGGGACAGGGAATGGCTACACCTTC.

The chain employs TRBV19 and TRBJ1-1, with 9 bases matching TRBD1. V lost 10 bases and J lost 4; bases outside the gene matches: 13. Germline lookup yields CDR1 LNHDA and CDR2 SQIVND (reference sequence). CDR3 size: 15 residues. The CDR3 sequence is CAIAESGTGTTEAFF. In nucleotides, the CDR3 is TGTGCCATCGCCGAATCCGGGACAGGGACCACTGAAGCTTTCTTT.

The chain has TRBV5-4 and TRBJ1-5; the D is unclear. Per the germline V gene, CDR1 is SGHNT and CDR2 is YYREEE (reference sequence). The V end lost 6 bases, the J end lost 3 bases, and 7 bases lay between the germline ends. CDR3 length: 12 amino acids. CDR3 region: CASTRDNQPQHF. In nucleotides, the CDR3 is TGTGCCAGCACGAGGGACAATCAGCCCCAGCATTTT.

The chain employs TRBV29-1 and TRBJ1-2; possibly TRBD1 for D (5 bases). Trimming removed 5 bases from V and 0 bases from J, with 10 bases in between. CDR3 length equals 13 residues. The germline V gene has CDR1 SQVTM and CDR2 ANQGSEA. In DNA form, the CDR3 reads TGCAGCGTTCAGGACACAGCTAACTATGGCTACACCTTC. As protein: CSVQDTANYGYTF.

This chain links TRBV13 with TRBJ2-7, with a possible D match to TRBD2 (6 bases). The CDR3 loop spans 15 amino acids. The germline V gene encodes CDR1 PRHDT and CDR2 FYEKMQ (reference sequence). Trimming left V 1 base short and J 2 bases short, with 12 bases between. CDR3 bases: TGTGCCAGCAGCTTAGCGGGAGTTCAGCCCTACGAGCAGTACTTC. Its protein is CASSLAGVQPYEQYF.

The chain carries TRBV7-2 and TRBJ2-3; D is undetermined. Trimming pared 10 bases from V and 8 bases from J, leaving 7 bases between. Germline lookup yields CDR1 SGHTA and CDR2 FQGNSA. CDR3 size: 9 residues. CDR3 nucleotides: TGTGCCACCCTAGGTACGCAGTATTTT. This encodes CATLGTQYF. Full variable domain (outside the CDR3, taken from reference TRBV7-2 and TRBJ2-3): GAGVSQSPSNKVTEKGKDVELRCDPISGHTALYWYRQSLGQGLEFLIYFQGNSAPDKSGLPSDRFSAERTGGSVSTLTIQRTQQEDSAVYLCATLGTQYFGPGTRLTVL.

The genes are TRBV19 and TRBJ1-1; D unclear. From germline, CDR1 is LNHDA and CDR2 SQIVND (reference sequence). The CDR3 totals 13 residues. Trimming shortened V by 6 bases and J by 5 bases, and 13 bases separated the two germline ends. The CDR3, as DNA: TGTGCCAGTAGAGATATCGGAGCGACTGAAGCTTTCTTT. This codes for CASRDIGATEAFF.

In DNA, the CDR3 is TGTGCCAGCAGCTTATCCCCCACATTACCCTACGAGCAGTACTTC. Residues: CASSLSPTLPYEQYF. The chain couples TRBV7-9 to TRBJ2-7; D not certain. The CDR3 has 15 residues. With 2 bases removed from V and 2 bases from J, the gap between germline ends came to 13 bases. The germline V gene has CDR1 SEHNR and CDR2 FQNEAQ (reference sequence). The full variable domain, completed using reference TRBV7-9 and TRBJ2-7, is DTGVSQNPRHKITKRGQNVTFRCDPISEHNRLYWYRQTLGQGPEFLTYFQNEAQLEKSRLLSDRFSAERPKGSFSTLEIQRTEQGDSAMYLCASSLSPTLPYEQYFGPGTRLTVT.

CDR3 DNA sequence: TGTGCCAGCAGGCAGTCTGAAGCTAACTATGGCTACACCTTC. Its protein is CASRQSEANYGYTF. The rearrangement uses TRBV27 and TRBJ1-2; D ambiguous. The germline V gene has CDR1 MNHEY and CDR2 SMNVEV (reference sequence). The CDR3 sequence is 14 residues long. Trimming pared 6 bases from V and 0 bases from J, leaving 11 bases between.

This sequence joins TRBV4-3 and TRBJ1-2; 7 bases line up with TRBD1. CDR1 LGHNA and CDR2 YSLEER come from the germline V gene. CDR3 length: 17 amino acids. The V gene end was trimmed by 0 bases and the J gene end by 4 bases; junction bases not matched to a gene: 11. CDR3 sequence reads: CASSQDPYRDSGYGYTF. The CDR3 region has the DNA TGCGCCAGCAGCCAAGATCCTTACCGGGACAGCGGCTATGGCTACACCTTC.

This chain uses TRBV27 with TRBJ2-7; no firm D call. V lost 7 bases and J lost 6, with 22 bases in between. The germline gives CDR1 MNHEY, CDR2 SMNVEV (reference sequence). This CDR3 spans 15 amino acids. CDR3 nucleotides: TGTGCCAGCATGCCCCTCCTAGGTGTCTCATCCGAGCAGTACTTC. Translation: CASMPLLGVSSEQYF.

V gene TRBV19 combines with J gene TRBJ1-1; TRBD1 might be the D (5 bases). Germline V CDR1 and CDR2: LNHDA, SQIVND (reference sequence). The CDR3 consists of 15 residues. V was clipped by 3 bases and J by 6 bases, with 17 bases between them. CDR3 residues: CASSIKEGRVPEAFF. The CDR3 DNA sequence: TGTGCCAGTAGTATTAAGGAGGGCAGGGTCCCTGAAGCTTTCTTT.

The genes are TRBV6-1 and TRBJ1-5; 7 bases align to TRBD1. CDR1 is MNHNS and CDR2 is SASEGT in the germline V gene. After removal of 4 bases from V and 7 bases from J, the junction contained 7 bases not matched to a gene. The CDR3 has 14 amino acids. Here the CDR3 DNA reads TGTGCCAGCAGTGGACAGGGTCAGGGGCAGCCCCAGCATTTT. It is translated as CASSGQGQGQPQHF.

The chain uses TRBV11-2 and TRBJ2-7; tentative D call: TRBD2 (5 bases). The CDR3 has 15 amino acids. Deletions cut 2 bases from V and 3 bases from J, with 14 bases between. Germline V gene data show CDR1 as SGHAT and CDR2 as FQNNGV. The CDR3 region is CASSLLLASYYEQYF. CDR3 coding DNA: TGTGCCAGCAGCTTATTGTTAGCGAGCTACTACGAGCAGTACTTC.

In nucleotides, the CDR3 is TGTGCCAGCAGCCATCCAAAACAGCCCCAGCATTTT. Its translation is CASSHPKQPQHF. The gene calls are TRBV28 and TRBJ1-5; no reliable D call. V lost 6 bases and J 7 bases, leaving 10 bases between the germline ends. The CDR3 contains 12 residues. CDR1 and CDR2 (germline): MDHEN, SYDVKM.

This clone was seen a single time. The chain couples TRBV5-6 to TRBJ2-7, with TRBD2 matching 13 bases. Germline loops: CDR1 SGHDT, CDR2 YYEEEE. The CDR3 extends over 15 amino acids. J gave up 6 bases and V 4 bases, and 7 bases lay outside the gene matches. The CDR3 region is CASSRTGLAGVEQYF. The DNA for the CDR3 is TGTGCCAGCAGCAGAACTGGACTAGCGGGAGTCGAGCAGTACTTC. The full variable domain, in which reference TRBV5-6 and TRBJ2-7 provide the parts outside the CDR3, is DAGVTQSPTHLIKTRGQQVTLRCSPKSGHDTVSWYQQALGQGPQFIFQYYEEEERQRGNFPDRFSGHQFPNYSSELNVNALLLGDSALYLCASSRTGLAGVEQYFGPGTRLTVT.

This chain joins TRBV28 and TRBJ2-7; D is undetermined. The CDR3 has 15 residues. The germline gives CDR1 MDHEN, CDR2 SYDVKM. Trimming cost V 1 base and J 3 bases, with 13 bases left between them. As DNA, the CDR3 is TGTGCCAGCAGTTTATCGTGGCCTCCAATCTACGAGCAGTACTTC. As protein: CASSLSWPPIYEQYF.

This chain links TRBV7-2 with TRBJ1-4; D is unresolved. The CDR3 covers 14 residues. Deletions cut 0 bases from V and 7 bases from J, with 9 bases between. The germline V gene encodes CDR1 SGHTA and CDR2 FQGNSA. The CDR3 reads CASSLADFGEKLFF. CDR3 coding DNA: TGTGCCAGCAGCTTAGCGGACTTTGGTGAAAAACTGTTTTTT.